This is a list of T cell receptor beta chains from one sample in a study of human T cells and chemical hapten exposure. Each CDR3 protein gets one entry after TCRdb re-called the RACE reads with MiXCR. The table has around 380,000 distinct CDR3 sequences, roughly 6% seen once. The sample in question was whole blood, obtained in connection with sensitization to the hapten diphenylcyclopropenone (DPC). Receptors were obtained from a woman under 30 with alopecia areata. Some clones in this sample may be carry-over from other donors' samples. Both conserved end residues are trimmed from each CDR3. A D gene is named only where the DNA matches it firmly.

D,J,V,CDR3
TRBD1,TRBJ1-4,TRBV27,ASSTIPGTGGEKLF
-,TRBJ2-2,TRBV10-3,AISEGGSNTGELF
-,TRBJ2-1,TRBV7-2,ASSLSLKKTYNEQF
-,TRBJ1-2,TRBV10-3,AISDGQAQGRPYGYT
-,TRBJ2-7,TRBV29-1,SVNTENYEQY
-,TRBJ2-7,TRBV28,ASLSHRFGEQY
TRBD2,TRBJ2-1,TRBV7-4,ASSICSGGKGYEQF
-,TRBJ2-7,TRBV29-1,SVEMQTYEQY
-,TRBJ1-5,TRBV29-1,SVGTGNSNQPQH
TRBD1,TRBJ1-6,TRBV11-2,ASSLRGTGGSPLH
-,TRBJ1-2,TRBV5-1,ASSLRMEYGYT
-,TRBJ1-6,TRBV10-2,ASATVYNSPLH
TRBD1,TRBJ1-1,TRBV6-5,ASGRGPTEAF
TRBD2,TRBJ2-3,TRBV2,ASSEALGGAASTDTQY
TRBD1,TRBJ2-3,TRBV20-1,SARDAGQDTDTQY
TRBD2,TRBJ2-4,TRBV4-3,ASSQDFSREGAKNIQY
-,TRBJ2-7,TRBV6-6,ASSQEGSPLYEQY
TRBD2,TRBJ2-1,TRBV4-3,ASSQYGTSVYNEQF
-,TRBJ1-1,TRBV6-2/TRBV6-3,ACGDLLVTEAF
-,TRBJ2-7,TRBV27,ASSLSSRGKYEQY
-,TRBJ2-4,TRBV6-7,ASSYSLIAKNIQY
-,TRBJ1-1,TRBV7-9,ASSLGEANTEAF
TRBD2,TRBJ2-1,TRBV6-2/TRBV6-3,ASSYSGTSSLQF
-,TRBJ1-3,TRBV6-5,ASSLAAGGNTIY
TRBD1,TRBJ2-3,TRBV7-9,ASSPWDRDLERDTQY
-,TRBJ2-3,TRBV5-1,ASSLGEGRDTQY
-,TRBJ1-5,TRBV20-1,SARDAKTKQPQH
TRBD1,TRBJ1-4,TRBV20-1,SARDREEKLF
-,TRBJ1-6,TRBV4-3,ASSQEGNRVGSPLH
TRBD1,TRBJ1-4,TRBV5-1,ASSLNRGTGEKLF
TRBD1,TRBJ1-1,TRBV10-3,ATITGTGDTEAF
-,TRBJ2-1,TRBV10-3,AIGLSSLDGEQF
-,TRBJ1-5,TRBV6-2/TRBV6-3,ASSYPSEGTGWNQPQH
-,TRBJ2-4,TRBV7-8,ASSLEEGFLAKNIQY
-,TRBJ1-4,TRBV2,ASMRDATNEKLF
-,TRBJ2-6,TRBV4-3,ASSQVQGSSSGANVLT
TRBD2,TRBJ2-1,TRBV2,ASSEEGLAGPEQF
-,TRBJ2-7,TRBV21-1,ASSKEAGEQY
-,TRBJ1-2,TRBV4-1,ASSQDWKGIEDGYT
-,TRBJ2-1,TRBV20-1,SARDRGGGGAYNEQF
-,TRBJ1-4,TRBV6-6,ASSSGLVF
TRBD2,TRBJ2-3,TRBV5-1,ASSLDGSGVYTDTQY
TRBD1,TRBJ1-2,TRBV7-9,ASSSSGQGRSNGYT
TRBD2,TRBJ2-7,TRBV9,ASSVGSLSGGAYEQY
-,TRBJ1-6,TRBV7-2,ASSSHSSYNSPLH
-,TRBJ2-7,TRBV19,ASSNRQVGGEQY
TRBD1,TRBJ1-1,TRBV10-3,AISETGTGGSTEAF
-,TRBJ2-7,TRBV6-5,ASSYSDQGRQAQY
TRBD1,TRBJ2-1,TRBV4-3,ASSQGPGQVANEQF
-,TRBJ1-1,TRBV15,ATSRSGNTEAF
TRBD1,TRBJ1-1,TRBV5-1,ASSSGGLTEAF
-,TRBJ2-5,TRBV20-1,SVDQETQY
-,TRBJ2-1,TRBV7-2,ASSLTSASRSYNEQF